Shown below are 26 T cell receptor beta chains from a single sample sequenced in a study of T-cell reconstitution after alpha-beta-depleted transplantation in children. As it was prepared, the TCRbeta library received unique molecular identifiers. TCRdb re-called the PCR reads through MiXCR, storing one row per CDR3 protein. The sample carries 450,000 to 600,000 distinct CDR3 sequences, about 30% recorded once. The sample consisted of PBMCs from the stem cell graft donor, taken from the stem cell graft. These receptors all come from a human donor who donated a stem cell graft to a child with aplastic anemia.

This clonotype was picked up a small number of times. This CDR3 is CASSWGLAGTPPGEQYF. The CDR3 bases are TGTGCCAGCAGTTGGGGACTAGCGGGAACCCCGCCGGGCGAGCAGTACTTC. This sequence joins TRBV6-5 and TRBJ2-7; 13 positions agree with TRBD2. This CDR3 is built from 17 residues. Germline CDR1 is MNHEY and CDR2 is SVGAGI. Unmatched junction bases numbered 12, after V lost 4 bases and J lost 6 bases.

This clonotype occurred a few times. CDR3 coding DNA: TGCGCCAGCAGCCAAGATGGGAGCTTCTCTGGAAACACCATATATTTT. This translates into CASSQDGSFSGNTIYF. This chain uses TRBV4-3 with TRBJ1-3; no clear D gene. The CDR3 runs to 16 residues. Per the germline V gene, CDR1 is LGHNA and CDR2 is YSLEER. Trimming shortened V by 0 bases and J by 0 bases, and 9 bases separated the two germline ends.

This clonotype was picked up one time. The chain is built from TRBV7-2 and TRBJ1-1; D possibly corresponds to TRBD1 (5 bases). This CDR3 region has 15 residues. The germline V gene encodes CDR1 SGHTA and CDR2 FQGNSA. Trimming shortened V by 1 base and J by 3 bases, and 12 bases separated the two germline ends. The CDR3: CASSLVGGVDTEAFF. In DNA, the CDR3 is TGTGCCAGCAGCTTAGTAGGAGGGGTCGACACTGAAGCTTTCTTT.

This clonotype was counted only a few times. The rearrangement joins TRBV29-1 to TRBJ2-1, with D perhaps matching TRBD2 (6 bases). V lost 7 bases and J 2 bases, leaving 15 bases between the germline ends. This CDR3 comprises 14 residues. Germline V CDR1 and CDR2: SQVTM, ANQGSEA. The CDR3 loop is CSAIAATTYNEQFF. The CDR3 DNA sequence: TGCAGCGCCATAGCGGCTACCACCTACAATGAGCAGTTCTTC.

This clonotype was seen a handful of times. This chain connects TRBV7-2 to TRBJ2-2; D remains unclear. V was clipped by 4 bases and J by 4 bases, with 13 bases between them. The CDR3 runs to 15 residues. Germline lookup yields CDR1 SGHTA and CDR2 FQGNSA. CDR3 residues: CASSSNTVVTGELFF. DNA for the CDR3: TGTGCCAGCAGCTCAAATACAGTAGTCACCGGGGAGCTGTTTTTT. Full variable domain (missing parts from reference TRBV7-2 and TRBJ2-2): GAGVSQSPSNKVTEKGKDVELRCDPISGHTALYWYRQSLGQGLEFLIYFQGNSAPDKSGLPSDRFSAERTGGSVSTLTIQRTQQEDSAVYLCASSSNTVVTGELFFGEGSRLTVL.

In its sample, this clonotype was seen many times. CDR3: CASSFGWETQYF. CDR3 sequence (DNA): TGTGCCAGCAGCTTCGGGTGGGAGACCCAGTACTTC. V and J are TRBV11-3 and TRBJ2-5; D gene uncertain. This CDR3 comprises 12 residues. Germline V gene lookup returns CDR1 SGHNT and CDR2 YENEEA. V was pared by 3 bases and J by 5 bases, with 7 bases between. Based on the CDR3 plus reference TRBV11-3 and TRBJ2-5, the full variable domain is EAGVVQSPRYKIIEKKQPVAFWCNPISGHNTLYWYLQNLGQGPELLIRYENEEAVDDSQLPKDRFSAERLKGVDSTLKIQPAELGDSAVYLCASSFGWETQYFGPGTRLLVL.

This clonotype was observed a few times. The chain carries TRBV12-3 or TRBV12-4 and TRBJ2-3; a possible D gene is TRBD1 (5 bases). The CDR3 length is 13 residues. Trimming cost V 8 bases and J 4 bases, with 13 bases left between them. The CDR3 is CASSALRADTQYF. CDR3 sequence (DNA): TGTGCCAGCTCAGCGCTCAGGGCAGATACGCAGTATTTT.

Remarks on this clonotype: One junction end disagrees with the germline gene, perhaps due to a read error. This chain connects TRBV7-3 to TRBJ2-1; 7 positions match TRBD1. The CDR3 sequence is 16 residues long. Germline V gene sequence: CDR1 SGHTA, CDR2 FQGTGA. The CDR3 protein is CASSPQTGSSYNDQFF. The CDR3 DNA follows: TGTGCCAGCAGCCCCCAGACAGGGAGCTCCTACAATGACCAGTTCTTC. The full variable domain, in which reference TRBV7-3 and TRBJ2-1 provide the parts outside the CDR3, is GAGVSQTPSNKVTEKGKYVELRCDPISGHTALYWYRQSLGQGPEFLIYFQGTGAADDSGLPNDRFFAVRPEGSVSTLKIQRTERGDSAVYLCASSPQTGSSYNDQFFGPGTRLTVL.

A few counts support this clonotype. V usage is TRBV7-2 and J usage is TRBJ1-3, with D unclear. V was pared by 8 bases and J by 0 bases, with 14 bases between. Germline V lookup: CDR1 SGHTA, CDR2 FQGNSA. This CDR3 is 15 amino acids long. The DNA for the CDR3 is TGTGCCAGCGGAGTCGCCGCTGGCTCTGGAAACACCATATATTTT. Encoded protein: CASGVAAGSGNTIYF.

The genes are TRBV20-1 and TRBJ1-5; 8 bases agree with TRBD1. CDR1 DFQATT and CDR2 SNEGSKA come from the germline V gene (reference sequence). V lost 5 bases to trimming and J lost 0 bases; unmatched junction nucleotides: 3. This CDR3 is 14 amino acids long. CDR3 sequence (DNA): TGCAGTGCTCAGACAGGGGATAGCAATCAGCCCCAGCATTTT. Translation gives CSAQTGDSNQPQHF.

In its sample, this clonotype was seen a few times. This chain uses TRBV29-1 with TRBJ2-1; 9 nucleotides agree with TRBD1. Germline CDR1 is SQVTM and CDR2 is ANQGSEA. After removal of 7 bases from V and 0 bases from J, the junction contained 7 bases not matched to a gene. The CDR3 runs 15 residues. CDR3 sequence (DNA): TGCAGCGCCACGAGGGGACAGGGCTCCTACAATGAGCAGTTCTTC. Its protein is CSATRGQGSYNEQFF.

This clonotype showed up just a few times. Compared with germline, one end of the junction differs, possibly owing to a read error. This chain joins TRBV5-1 and TRBJ2-5, with D possibly TRBD1 on 5 matching bases. The CDR3 has 11 amino acids. Germline CDR1 reads SGHRS; CDR2 reads YFSETQ. In DNA, the CDR3 is TGTGCCAGCAGACAGCAGGAGACCCAGTACTTC. It codes for CASRQQETQYF. Filled out from reference TRBV5-1 and TRBJ2-5, the complete variable domain reads KAGVTQTPRYLIKTRGQQVTLSCSPISGHRSVSWYQQTPGQGLQFLFEYFSETQRNKGNFPGRFSGRQFSNSRSEMNVSTLELGDSALYLCASRQQETQYFGPGTRLLVL.

In its sample, this clonotype was seen a few times. The J gene is TRBJ1-2, the V gene TRBV29-1, with D perhaps TRBD1 (6 bases). Per the germline V gene, CDR1 is SQVTM and CDR2 is ANQGSEA. Trimming pared 6 bases from V and 1 base from J, leaving 21 bases between. This CDR3 spans 16 amino acids. The CDR3 sequence: CSVGTTDRPSNYGYTF. CDR3 DNA sequence: TGCAGCGTCGGTACCACTGACAGGCCCAGTAACTATGGCTACACCTTC. Variable domain in full (rest from reference TRBV29-1 and TRBJ1-2): SAVISQKPSRDICQRGTSLTIQCQVDSQVTMMFWYRQQPGQSLTLIATANQGSEATYESGFVIDKFPISRPNLTFSTLTVSNMSPEDSSIYLCSVGTTDRPSNYGYTFGSGTRLTVV.

The DNA for the CDR3 is TGTGCCAGCAGTTCTGGTACAGTCGAAAAACTGTTTTTT. Translated, it gives CASSSGTVEKLFF. The chain has TRBV6-6 and TRBJ1-4; D remains ambiguous. The CDR3 consists of 13 residues. Trimming took off 4 bases at V and 8 bases at J, with 11 bases between the two ends. CDR1 and CDR2 (germline): MNHNY, SVGAGI (reference sequence).

V and J are TRBV5-1 and TRBJ2-4, with D perhaps TRBD1 or TRBD2 (5 bases each). V lost 0 bases, J lost 0 bases, and 22 bases lay in between. Germline V lookup: CDR1 SGHRS, CDR2 YFSETQ. This CDR3 is 20 amino acids long. CDR3 DNA: TGCGCCAGCAGCTTGGCGGGCCCTAGGGAACAGGCGGGAGCCAAAAACATTCAGTACTTC. Its translation is CASSLAGPREQAGAKNIQYF. The full variable domain, in which reference TRBV5-1 and TRBJ2-4 provide the parts outside the CDR3, is KAGVTQTPRYLIKTRGQQVTLSCSPISGHRSVSWYQQTPGQGLQFLFEYFSETQRNKGNFPGRFSGRQFSNSRSEMNVSTLELGDSALYLCASSLAGPREQAGAKNIQYFGAGTRLSVL.

This clonotype has a handful of counts. V and J are TRBV12-3 or TRBV12-4 and TRBJ1-1; TRBD1 aligns across 7 bases. This CDR3 has 14 amino acids. V shed 6 bases and J 5 bases; nucleotides not matched to a gene: 9. CDR3 loop: CASSQGGGVTEAFF. CDR3 nucleotide sequence: TGTGCCAGCAGCCAGGGGGGGGGCGTGACTGAAGCTTTCTTT.

This clonotype has a handful of counts. V usage is TRBV5-5 and J usage is TRBJ2-3; perhaps TRBD1 as D (5 bases). Germline CDR1 SGHKS, CDR2 YYEKEE (reference sequence). The CDR3 is 14 residues long. Trimming cost V 4 bases and J 2 bases, with 11 bases left between them. The CDR3 coding sequence is TGTGCCAGCAGCACGGACACAAACACAGATACGCAGTATTTT. Amino acid sequence: CASSTDTNTDTQYF.

The V gene is TRBV29-1, the J gene TRBJ2-3, with D possibly TRBD2 on 6 matching bases. Trimming cost V 7 bases and J 3 bases, with 20 bases left between them. The CDR3 totals 15 residues. The germline V gene has CDR1 SQVTM and CDR2 ANQGSEA. This CDR3 is CSARDREWGTDTQYF. The CDR3, as DNA: TGCAGCGCTCGGGACCGGGAGTGGGGTACAGATACGCAGTATTTT.

A few counts support this clonotype. This rearrangement joins TRBV7-8 to TRBJ2-2; perhaps TRBD1 as D (5 bases). V was pared by 7 bases and J by 0 bases, with 15 bases between. This CDR3 is built from 16 residues. Germline V CDR1 and CDR2: SGHVS, FQNEAQ. CDR3 sequence (DNA): TGTGCCAGCAACAACCAAGGGGAAACGAACACCGGGGAGCTGTTTTTT. The encoded protein is CASNNQGETNTGELFF.

This clonotype turned up a few times. The chain employs TRBV9 and TRBJ2-3, with a tentative D call TRBD1 (7 bases). Trimming cost V 2 bases and J 0 bases, with 13 bases left between them. Germline V gene data show CDR1 as SGDLS and CDR2 as YYNGEE. This CDR3 has 16 residues. The CDR3: CASSVSGGGSTDTQYF. Here the CDR3 DNA reads TGTGCCAGCAGCGTTTCAGGGGGAGGAAGCACAGATACGCAGTATTTT.

This clonotype was detected only a few times. The chain joins TRBV5-6 to TRBJ2-1; unclear D gene. The CDR3 consists of 13 residues. CDR1 is SGHDT and CDR2 is YYEEEE in the germline V gene. Trimming removed 1 base at V and 3 bases at J, with 5 bases between. The CDR3 loop is CASSLNNYNEQFF. CDR3 in DNA: TGTGCCAGCAGCTTGAACAACTACAATGAGCAGTTCTTC. Variable domain in full (rest from reference TRBV5-6 and TRBJ2-1): DAGVTQSPTHLIKTRGQQVTLRCSPKSGHDTVSWYQQALGQGPQFIFQYYEEEERQRGNFPDRFSGHQFPNYSSELNVNALLLGDSALYLCASSLNNYNEQFFGPGTRLTVL.

In this sample, this clonotype turned up a few times. The chain combines TRBV10-3 with TRBJ2-7; unclear D gene. The CDR3 sequence is 11 residues long. The germline V gene has CDR1 ENHRY and CDR2 SYGVKD. V lost 6 bases, J lost 6 bases, and 9 bases lay in between. CDR3 in DNA: TGTGCCATCAGCGATCATAGCGAGCAGTACTTC. Protein sequence: CAISDHSEQYF.

This clonotype was counted only a few times. The chain joins TRBV18 to TRBJ1-1; D gene unclear. Trimming cost V 3 bases and J 2 bases, with 13 bases left between them. Germline values: CDR1 KGHSH, CDR2 LQKENI. The CDR3 is 15 residues long. In DNA, the CDR3 is TGTGCCAGCTCACCTCAGAAGGGTATCAACACTGAAGCTTTCTTT. It is translated as CASSPQKGINTEAFF.

This clonotype was counted between two and nine times. This sequence joins TRBV7-2 and TRBJ2-7; possible D gene TRBD1, 6 bases. The CDR3 is made up of 13 amino acids. Trimming removed 6 bases from V and 2 bases from J, with 11 bases in between. Looked up from germline, CDR1 is SGHTA and CDR2 is FQGNSA. The CDR3 region is CASRTGTTYEQYF. The CDR3 nucleotides are TGTGCCAGCAGGACTGGGACAACCTACGAGCAGTACTTC.

The chain employs TRBV29-1 and TRBJ1-2, with D possibly matching TRBD1 (5 bases). The CDR3 runs to 14 residues. V shed 0 bases and J shed 8 bases, with 16 bases lying between them. Per germline, CDR1 SQVTM and CDR2 ANQGSEA. CDR3 DNA sequence: TGCAGCGTTGAAGATGGGCCCAGGGCCTGGGGCTACACCTTC. Its protein is CSVEDGPRAWGYTF.

This clonotype was seen more than once but under ten times. The V call is TRBV27, the J call TRBJ2-1, with a tentative D call TRBD2 (6 bases). Per the germline V gene, CDR1 is MNHEY and CDR2 is SMNVEV (reference sequence). Trimming shortened V by 6 bases and J by 8 bases, and 14 bases separated the two germline ends. The CDR3 runs 13 residues. CDR3 nucleotides: TGTGCCAGCAGCTGGGGGGTAGACGATGAGCAGTTCTTC. Its translation is CASSWGVDDEQFF.